The 5 T cell receptor beta chains given below trace back to one sample, sequenced in a study of blood T cell repertoires in COVID-19. Sequenced by immunoSEQ multiplex PCR; TCRdb stores in-frame clones only, minus some. The sample carries roughly 160,000 clones, approximately 79% recorded once. What was sequenced was peripheral blood. The receptors originated from a woman over 75 with acute or convalescent COVID-19.

The chain is built from TRBV5-1 and TRBJ1-2; TRBD1 agrees at 7 bases. CDR3 length: 15 amino acids. In germline, CDR1 is SGHRS, CDR2 YFSETQ. V was pared by 0 bases and J by 2 bases, with 4 bases of the junction left unmatched. The CDR3 sequence is CASSLVTGQNYGYTF. The DNA for the CDR3 is TGCGCCAGCAGCTTGGTTACGGGACAGAACTATGGCTACACCTTC.

This clone showed up just a few times. J is TRBJ2-2 and V is TRBV5-1; D is unclear. Germline CDR1 reads SGHRS; CDR2 reads YFSETQ. Deletions cut 2 bases from V and 4 bases from J, with 9 bases between. The CDR3 consists of 14 residues. CDR3: CASSFNPTTGELFF. As DNA, the CDR3 is TGCGCCAGCAGCTTCAACCCTACCACCGGGGAGCTGTTTTTT.

The chain combines TRBV28 with TRBJ1-2; tentatively, D is TRBD1 (5 bases). CDR3 size: 14 residues. Germline CDR1 is MDHEN and CDR2 is SYDVKM. Trimming pared 7 bases from V and 4 bases from J, leaving 16 bases between. The DNA for the CDR3 is TGTGCCAGCAACCCCGGGACTGGAACCTATGGCTACACCTTC. This sequence encodes CASNPGTGTYGYTF.

This chain links TRBV2 with TRBJ1-3; D is perhaps TRBD1 (5 bases). Trimming pared 6 bases from V and 2 bases from J, leaving 5 bases between. The CDR3 loop spans 12 amino acids. CDR1 is SNHLY and CDR2 is FYNNEI in the germline V gene. For the CDR3, the DNA is TGTGCCAGCAGGGGGCCTGGAAACACCATATATTTT. Translating it yields CASRGPGNTIYF.

The chain joins TRBV25-1 to TRBJ2-7; D perhaps matches TRBD2 (6 bases). V lost 1 base to trimming and J lost 2 bases, with 12 bases between them. The V gene's germline CDR1 is MGHDK and CDR2 SYGVNS. The length of the CDR3 is 15 residues. CDR3 in amino acids: CASSESLGGTYEQYF. The CDR3, as DNA: TGTGCCAGCAGTGAATCTTTGGGGGGTACCTACGAGCAGTACTTC.